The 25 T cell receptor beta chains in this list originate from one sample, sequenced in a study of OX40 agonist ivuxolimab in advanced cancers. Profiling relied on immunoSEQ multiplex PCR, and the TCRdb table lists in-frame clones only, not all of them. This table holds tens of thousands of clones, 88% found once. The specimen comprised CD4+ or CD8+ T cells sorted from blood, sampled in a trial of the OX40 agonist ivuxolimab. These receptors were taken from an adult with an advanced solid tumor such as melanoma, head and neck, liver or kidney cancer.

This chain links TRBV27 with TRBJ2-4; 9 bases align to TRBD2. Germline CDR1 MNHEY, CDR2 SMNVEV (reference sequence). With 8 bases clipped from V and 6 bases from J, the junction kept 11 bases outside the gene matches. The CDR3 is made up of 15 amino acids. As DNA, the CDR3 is TGTGCCAGCCAGACAGGCGGGGGGGAATCAAACATTCAGTACTTC. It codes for CASQTGGGESNIQYF.

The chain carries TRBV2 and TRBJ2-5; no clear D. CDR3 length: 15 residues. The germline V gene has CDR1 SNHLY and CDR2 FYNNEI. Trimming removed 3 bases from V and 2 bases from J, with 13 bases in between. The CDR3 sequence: CASSDRFRSQETQYF. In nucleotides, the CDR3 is TGTGCCAGCAGTGATAGGTTTAGGTCTCAAGAGACCCAGTACTTC.

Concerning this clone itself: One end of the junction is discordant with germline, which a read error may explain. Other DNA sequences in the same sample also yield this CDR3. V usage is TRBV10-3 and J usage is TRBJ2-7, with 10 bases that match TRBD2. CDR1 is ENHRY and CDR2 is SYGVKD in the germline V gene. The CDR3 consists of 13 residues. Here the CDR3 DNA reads TGCGCCACCGCTAGCGGGAGCTCCTACGAGCAGTACTTC. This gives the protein CATASGSSYEQYF.

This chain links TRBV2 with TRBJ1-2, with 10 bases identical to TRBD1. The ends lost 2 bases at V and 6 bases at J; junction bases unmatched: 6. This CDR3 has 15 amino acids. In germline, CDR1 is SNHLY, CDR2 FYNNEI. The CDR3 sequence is CASSEQVDRGNGYTF. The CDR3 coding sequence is TGTGCCAGCAGTGAACAAGTGGACAGGGGGAATGGCTACACCTTC.

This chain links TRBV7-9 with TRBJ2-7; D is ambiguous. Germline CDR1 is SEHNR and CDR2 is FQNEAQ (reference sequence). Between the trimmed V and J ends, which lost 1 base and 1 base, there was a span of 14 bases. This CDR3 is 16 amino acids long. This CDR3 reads CASSLEDGRKSYEQYF. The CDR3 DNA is TGTGCCAGCAGCTTAGAGGACGGACGGAAGTCCTACGAGCAGTACTTC.

This chain's CDR3 is CASSQKAGISTDTQYF. The CDR3 nucleotides read TGTGCCAGCAGTCAGAAGGCTGGGATTAGCACAGATACGCAGTATTTT. This chain links TRBV27 with TRBJ2-3, with D hard to call. This CDR3 has 16 residues. Germline V gene sequence: CDR1 MNHEY, CDR2 SMNVEV (reference sequence). Trimming took off 5 bases at V and 0 bases at J, with 15 bases between the two ends.

CDR3 nucleotide sequence: TGTGCCAGCAGCCCTTGGGCGGGACTCGCCTACAATGAGCAGTTCTTC. Encoded protein: CASSPWAGLAYNEQFF. This chain connects TRBV11-2 to TRBJ2-1, with D possibly TRBD2 on 6 matching bases. Deletions cut 5 bases from V and 2 bases from J, with 16 bases between. CDR3 length: 16 residues. Germline-derived CDR1 and CDR2 are SGHAT and FQNNGV.

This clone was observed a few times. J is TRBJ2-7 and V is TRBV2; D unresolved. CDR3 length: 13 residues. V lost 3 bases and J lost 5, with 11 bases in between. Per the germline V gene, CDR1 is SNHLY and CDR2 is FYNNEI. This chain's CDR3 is CASSEYGVDEQYF. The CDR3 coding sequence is TGTGCCAGCAGTGAGTATGGGGTCGACGAGCAGTACTTC.

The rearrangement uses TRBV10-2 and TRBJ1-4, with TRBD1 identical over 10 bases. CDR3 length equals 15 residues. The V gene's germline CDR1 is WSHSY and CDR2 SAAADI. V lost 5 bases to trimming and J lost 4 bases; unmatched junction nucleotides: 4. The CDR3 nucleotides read TGCGCCAGCAGTAAAGGACAGGGGGATAATGAAAAACTGTTTTTT. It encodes CASSKGQGDNEKLFF.

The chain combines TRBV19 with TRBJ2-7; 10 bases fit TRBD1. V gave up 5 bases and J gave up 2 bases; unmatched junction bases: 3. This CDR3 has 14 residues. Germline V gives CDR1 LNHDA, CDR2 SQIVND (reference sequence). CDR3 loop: CASSVTGGPYEQYF. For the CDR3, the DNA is TGTGCCAGTAGTGTGACAGGGGGCCCCTACGAGCAGTACTTC.

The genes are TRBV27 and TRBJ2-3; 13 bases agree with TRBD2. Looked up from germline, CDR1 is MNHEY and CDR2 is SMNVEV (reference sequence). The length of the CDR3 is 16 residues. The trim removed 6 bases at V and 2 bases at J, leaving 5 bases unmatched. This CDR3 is CASRGTSGAITDTQYF. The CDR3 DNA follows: TGTGCCAGCAGGGGGACTAGCGGGGCAATCACAGATACGCAGTATTTT.

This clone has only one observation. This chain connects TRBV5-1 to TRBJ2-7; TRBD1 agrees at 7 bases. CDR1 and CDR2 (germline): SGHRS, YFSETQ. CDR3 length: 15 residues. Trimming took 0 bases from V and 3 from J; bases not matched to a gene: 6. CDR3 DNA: TGCGCCAGCAGCTTGGGGGACAGAGCCTACTACGAGCAGTACTTC. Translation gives CASSLGDRAYYEQYF.

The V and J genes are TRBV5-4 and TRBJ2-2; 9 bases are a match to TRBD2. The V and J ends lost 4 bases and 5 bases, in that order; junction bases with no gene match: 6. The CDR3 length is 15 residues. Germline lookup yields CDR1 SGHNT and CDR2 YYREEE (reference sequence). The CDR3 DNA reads TGTGCCAGCAGCGAGGGACTAGCAGGGACCGGGGAGCTGTTTTTT. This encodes CASSEGLAGTGELFF.

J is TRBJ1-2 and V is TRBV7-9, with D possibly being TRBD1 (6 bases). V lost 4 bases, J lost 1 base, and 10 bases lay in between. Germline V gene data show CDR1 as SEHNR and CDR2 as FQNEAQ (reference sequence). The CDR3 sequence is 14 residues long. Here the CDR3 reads CASSSRDINYGYTF. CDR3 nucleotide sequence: TGTGCCAGCAGCTCTCGGGACATTAACTATGGCTACACCTTC.

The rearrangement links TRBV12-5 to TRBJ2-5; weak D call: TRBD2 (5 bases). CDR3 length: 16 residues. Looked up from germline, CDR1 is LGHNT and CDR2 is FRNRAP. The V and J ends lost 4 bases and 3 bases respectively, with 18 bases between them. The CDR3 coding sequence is TGTGCTAGTGGTTCTCCGGCGGGCGGAAATAAAGAGACCCAGTACTTC. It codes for CASGSPAGGNKETQYF.

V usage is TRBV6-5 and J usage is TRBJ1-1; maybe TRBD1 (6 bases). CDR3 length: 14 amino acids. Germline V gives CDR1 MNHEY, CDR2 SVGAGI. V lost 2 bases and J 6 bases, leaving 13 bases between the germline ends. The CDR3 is CASSYKYRESEAFF. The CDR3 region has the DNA TGTGCCAGCAGTTACAAATACAGGGAATCTGAAGCTTTCTTT.

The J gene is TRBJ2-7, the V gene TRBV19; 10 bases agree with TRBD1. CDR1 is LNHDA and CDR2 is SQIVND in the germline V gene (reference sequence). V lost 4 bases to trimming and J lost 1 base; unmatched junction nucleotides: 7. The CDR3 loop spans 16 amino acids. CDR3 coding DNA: TGTGCCAGTAGTAACCGGGACAGGGGCCTATCCTACGAGCAGTACTTC. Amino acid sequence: CASSNRDRGLSYEQYF.

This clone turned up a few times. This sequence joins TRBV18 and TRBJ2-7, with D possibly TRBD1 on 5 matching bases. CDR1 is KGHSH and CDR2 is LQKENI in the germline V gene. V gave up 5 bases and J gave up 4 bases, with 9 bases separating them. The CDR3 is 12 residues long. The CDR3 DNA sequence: TGTGCCAGCTCAGGAAGGGGTTACGAGCAGTACTTC. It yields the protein CASSGRGYEQYF.

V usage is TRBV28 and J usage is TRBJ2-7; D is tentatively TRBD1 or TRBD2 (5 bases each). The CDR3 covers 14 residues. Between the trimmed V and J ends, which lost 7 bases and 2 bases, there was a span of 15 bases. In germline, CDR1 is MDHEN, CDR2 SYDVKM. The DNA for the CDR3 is TGTGCCAGCACCAGATCCGGGGCCACCTACGAGCAGTACTTC. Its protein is CASTRSGATYEQYF.

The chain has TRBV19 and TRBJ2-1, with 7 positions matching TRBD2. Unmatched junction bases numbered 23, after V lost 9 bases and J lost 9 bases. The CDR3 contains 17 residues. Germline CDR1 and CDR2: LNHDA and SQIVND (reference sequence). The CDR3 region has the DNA TGTGCCAGAAAAAATGGAGGTCGGGGGGTTGGAAAGGGTGAGCAGTTCTTC. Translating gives CARKNGGRGVGKGEQFF.

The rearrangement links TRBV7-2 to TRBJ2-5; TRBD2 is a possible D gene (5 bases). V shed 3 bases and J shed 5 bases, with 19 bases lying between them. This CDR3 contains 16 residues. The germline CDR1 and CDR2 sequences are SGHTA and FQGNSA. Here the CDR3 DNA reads TGTGCCAGCAGCTTGTTTGTGGGAGCCCTCGGGGAGACCCAGTACTTC. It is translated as CASSLFVGALGETQYF.

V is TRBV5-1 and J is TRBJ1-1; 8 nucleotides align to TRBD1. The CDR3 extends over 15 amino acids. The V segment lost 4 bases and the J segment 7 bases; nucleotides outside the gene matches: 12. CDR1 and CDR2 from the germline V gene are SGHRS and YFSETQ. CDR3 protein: CASSPLDRGIGEAFF. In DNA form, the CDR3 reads TGCGCCAGCAGCCCTCTAGACAGGGGAATTGGTGAAGCTTTCTTT.

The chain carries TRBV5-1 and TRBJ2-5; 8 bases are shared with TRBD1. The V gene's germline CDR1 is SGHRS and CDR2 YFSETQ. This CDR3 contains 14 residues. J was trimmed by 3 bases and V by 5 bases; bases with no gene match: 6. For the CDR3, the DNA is TGCGCCAGCAGAGAAATGACAGGGGAAGAGACCCAGTACTTC. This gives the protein CASREMTGEETQYF.

In DNA, the CDR3 is TGTGCCAGCTCACCCCCGCAAGGGGGGCGAGAGACCCAGTACTTC. This sequence encodes CASSPPQGGRETQYF. The genes are TRBV18 and TRBJ2-5; D is tentatively TRBD1 or TRBD2 (6 bases each). Germline V gene lookup returns CDR1 KGHSH and CDR2 LQKENI. V was clipped by 3 bases and J by 4 bases, with 15 bases between them. The CDR3 totals 15 residues. Based on the CDR3 plus reference TRBV18 and TRBJ2-5, the full variable domain is NAGVMQNPRHLVRRRGQEARLRCSPMKGHSHVYWYRQLPEEGLKFMVYLQKENIIDESGMPKERFSAEFPKEGPSILRIQQVVRGDSAAYFCASSPPQGGRETQYFGPGTRLLVL.

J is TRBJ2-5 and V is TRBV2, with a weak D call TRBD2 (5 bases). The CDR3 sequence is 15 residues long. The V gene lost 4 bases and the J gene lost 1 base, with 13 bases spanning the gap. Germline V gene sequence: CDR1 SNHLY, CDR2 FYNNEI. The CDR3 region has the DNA TGTGCCAGCAGTGGAGAGGGTATGCCCCAAGAGACCCAGTACTTC. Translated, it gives CASSGEGMPQETQYF.